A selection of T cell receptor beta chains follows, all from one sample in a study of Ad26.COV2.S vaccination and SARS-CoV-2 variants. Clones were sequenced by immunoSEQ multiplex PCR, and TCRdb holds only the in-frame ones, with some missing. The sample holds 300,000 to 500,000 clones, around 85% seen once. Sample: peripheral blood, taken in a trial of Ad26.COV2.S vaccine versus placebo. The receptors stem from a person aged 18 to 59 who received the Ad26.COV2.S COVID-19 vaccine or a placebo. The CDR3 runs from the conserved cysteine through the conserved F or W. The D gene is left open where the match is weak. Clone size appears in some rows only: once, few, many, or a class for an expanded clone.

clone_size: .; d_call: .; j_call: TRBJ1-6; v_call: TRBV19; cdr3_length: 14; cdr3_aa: CATKYNSLNSPLHF; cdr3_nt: TGTGCCACCAAGTATAACTCCCTTAATTCACCCCTCCACTTT
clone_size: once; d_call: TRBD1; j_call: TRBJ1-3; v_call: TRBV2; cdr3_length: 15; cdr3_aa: CASLPDRESGNTIYF; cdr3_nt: TGTGCCAGCTTGCCCGACAGGGAATCTGGAAACACCATATATTTT
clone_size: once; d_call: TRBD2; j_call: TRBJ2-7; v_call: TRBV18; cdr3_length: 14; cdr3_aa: CASSPPPGGYEQYF; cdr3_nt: TGTGCCAGCTCACCACCACCGGGAGGCTACGAGCAGTACTTC
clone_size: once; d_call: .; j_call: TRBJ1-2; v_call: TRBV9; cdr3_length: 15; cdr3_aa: CASSVGRQGIYGYTF; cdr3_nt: TGTGCCAGCAGCGTAGGGCGGCAGGGGATCTATGGCTACACCTTC
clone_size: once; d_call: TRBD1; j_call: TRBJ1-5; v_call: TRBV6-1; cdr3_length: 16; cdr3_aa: CASSEAGRGGYQPQHF; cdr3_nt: TGTGCCAGCAGTGAAGCAGGCAGGGGGGGCTATCAGCCCCAGCATTTT
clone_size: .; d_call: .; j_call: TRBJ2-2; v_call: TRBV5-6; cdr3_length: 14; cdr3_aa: CASSPGTNTGELFF; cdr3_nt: TGTGCCAGCAGCCCCGGGACGAACACCGGGGAGCTGTTTTTT
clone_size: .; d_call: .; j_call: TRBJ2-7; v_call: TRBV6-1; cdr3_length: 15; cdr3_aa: CASSDRGLGGGEQYF; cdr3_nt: TGTGCCAGCAGTGACAGGGGCCTAGGTGGGGGCGAGCAGTACTTC
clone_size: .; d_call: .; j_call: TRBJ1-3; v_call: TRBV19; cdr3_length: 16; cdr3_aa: CASSIRPTGSGNTIYF; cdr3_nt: TGTGCCAGTAGTATACGACCCACCGGATCTGGAAACACCATATATTTT
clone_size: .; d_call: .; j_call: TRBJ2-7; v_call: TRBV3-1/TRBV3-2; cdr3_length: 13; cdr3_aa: CASRPRGSYEQYF; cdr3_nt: TGTGCCAGCAGACCCAGGGGCTCCTACGAGCAGTACTTC
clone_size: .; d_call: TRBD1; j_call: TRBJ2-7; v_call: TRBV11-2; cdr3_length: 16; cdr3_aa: CASSLDLGQGAYEQYF; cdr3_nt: TGTGCCAGCAGCTTAGATTTGGGACAGGGGGCTTACGAGCAGTACTTC
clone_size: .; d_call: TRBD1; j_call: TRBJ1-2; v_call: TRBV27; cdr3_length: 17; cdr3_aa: CASSSRTGAITAWGYTF; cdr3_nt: TGTGCCAGCAGCTCGCGTACAGGGGCTATAACGGCATGGGGCTACACCTTC
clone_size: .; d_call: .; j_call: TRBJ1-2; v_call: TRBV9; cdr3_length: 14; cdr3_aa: CASSVGDGRYGYTF; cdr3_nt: TGTGCCAGCAGCGTAGGGGACGGTAGATATGGCTACACCTTC
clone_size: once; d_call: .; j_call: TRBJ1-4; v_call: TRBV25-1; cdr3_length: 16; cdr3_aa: CASSPRVGGRDEKLFF; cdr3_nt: TGTGCCAGCAGTCCTCGGGTGGGGGGCAGGGATGAAAAACTGTTTTTT
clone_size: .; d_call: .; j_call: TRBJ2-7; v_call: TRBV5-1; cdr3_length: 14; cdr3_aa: CASQTGFLMGEQYF; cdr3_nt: TGCGCCAGCCAAACGGGGTTCCTAATGGGCGAGCAGTACTTC
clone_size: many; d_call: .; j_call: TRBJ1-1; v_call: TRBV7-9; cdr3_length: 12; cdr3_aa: CASSLQNTEAFF; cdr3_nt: TGTGCCAGCAGCTTACAGAACACTGAAGCTTTCTTT
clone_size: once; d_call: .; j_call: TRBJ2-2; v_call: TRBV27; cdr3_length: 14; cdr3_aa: CASRLNRGTGELFF; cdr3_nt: TGTGCCAGCAGACTAAACCGAGGCACCGGGGAGCTGTTTTTT
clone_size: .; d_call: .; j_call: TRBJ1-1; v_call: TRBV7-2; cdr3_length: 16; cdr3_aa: CASSLVVGYLNTEAFF; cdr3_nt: TGTGCCAGCAGCTTAGTGGTAGGATACTTGAACACTGAAGCTTTCTTT
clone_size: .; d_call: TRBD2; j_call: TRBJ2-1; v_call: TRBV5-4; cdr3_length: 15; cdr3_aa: CASRYTSGGKNEQFF; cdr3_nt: TGTGCCAGCAGATACACTAGCGGGGGGAAAAATGAGCAGTTCTTC
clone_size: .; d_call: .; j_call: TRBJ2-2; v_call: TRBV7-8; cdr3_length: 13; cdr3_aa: CASRIKNTGELFF; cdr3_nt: TGTGCCAGCAGGATCAAGAACACCGGGGAGCTGTTTTTT
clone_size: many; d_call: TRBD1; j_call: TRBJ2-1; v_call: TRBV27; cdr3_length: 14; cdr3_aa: CASSTGTDYNEQFF; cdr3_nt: TGTGCCAGCAGTACCGGGACAGACTACAATGAGCAGTTCTTC
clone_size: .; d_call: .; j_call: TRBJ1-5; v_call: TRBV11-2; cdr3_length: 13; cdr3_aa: CASSFRKNQPQHF; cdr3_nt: TGTGCCAGCAGCTTCAGGAAAAATCAGCCCCAGCATTTT
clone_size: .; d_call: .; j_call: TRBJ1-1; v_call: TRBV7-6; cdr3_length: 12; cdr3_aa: CASSYLGTEAFF; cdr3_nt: TGTGCCAGCAGCTACCTTGGGACTGAAGCTTTCTTT
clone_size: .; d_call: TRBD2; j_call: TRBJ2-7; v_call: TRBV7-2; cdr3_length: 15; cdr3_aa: CASSFTSGGAYEQYF; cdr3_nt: TGTGCCAGCAGCTTTACTAGCGGGGGGGCCTACGAGCAGTACTTC
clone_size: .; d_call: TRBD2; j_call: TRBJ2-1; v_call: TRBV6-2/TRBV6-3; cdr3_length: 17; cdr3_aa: CASSYELSGGDYNEQFF; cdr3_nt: TGTGCCAGCAGTTACGAGCTATCGGGGGGGGACTACAATGAGCAGTTCTTC
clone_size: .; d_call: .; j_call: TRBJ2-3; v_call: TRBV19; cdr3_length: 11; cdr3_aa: CASKTTDTQYF; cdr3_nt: TGTGCCAGTAAAACCACAGATACGCAGTATTTT
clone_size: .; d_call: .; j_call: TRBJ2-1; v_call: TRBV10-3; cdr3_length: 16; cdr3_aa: CAISESMAGAYNEQFF; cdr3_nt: TGTGCCATCAGTGAGTCGATGGCGGGGGCTTACAATGAGCAGTTCTTC
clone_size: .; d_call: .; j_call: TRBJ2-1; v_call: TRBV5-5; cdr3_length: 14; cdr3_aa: CASIQGVSYNEQFF; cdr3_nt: TGTGCCAGCATACAGGGAGTTTCCTACAATGAGCAGTTCTTC
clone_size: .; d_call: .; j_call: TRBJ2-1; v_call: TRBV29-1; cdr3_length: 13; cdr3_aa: CSVGKPSYNEQFF; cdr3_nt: TGCAGCGTTGGTAAACCCTCCTACAATGAGCAGTTCTTC
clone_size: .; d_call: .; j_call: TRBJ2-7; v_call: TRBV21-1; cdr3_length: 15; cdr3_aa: CASSKANRQSNEQYF; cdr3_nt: TGTGCCAGCAGCAAAGCTAACAGACAGTCGAACGAGCAGTACTTC
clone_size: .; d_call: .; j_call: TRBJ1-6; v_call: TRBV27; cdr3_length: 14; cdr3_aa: CASSLSGEPSTLHF; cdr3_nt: TGTGCCAGCAGTTTATCCGGGGAACCCTCGACCCTCCACTTT
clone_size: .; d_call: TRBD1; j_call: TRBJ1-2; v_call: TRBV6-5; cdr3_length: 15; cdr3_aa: CASSYTLGTGNGYTF; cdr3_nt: TGTGCCAGCAGTTACACTCTCGGGACAGGGAATGGCTACACCTTC
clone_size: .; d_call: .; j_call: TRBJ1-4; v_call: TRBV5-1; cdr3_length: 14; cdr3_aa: CASSPANGDEKLFF; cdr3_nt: TGCGCCAGCAGCCCGGCTAACGGAGATGAAAAACTGTTTTTT
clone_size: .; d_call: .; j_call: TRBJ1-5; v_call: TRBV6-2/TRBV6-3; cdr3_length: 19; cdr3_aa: CASSPIDRLRRESNQPQHF; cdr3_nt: TGTGCCAGCAGCCCTATTGACAGGTTGAGACGGGAAAGCAATCAGCCCCAGCATTTT
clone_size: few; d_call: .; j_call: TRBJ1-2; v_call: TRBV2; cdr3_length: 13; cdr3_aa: CASRPFGRDGYTF; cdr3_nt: TGTGCCAGCCGGCCTTTTGGGAGAGATGGCTACACCTTC
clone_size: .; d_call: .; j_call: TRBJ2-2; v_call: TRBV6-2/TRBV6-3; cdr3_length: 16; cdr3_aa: CASSYSRRPDTGELFF; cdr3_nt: TGTGCCAGCAGTTACTCGCGAAGGCCTGACACCGGGGAGCTGTTTTTT
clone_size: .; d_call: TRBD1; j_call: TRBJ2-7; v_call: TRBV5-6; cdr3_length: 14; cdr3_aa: CASTLGGGPYEQYF; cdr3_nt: TGTGCCAGTACTTTAGGGGGCGGACCATACGAGCAGTACTTC
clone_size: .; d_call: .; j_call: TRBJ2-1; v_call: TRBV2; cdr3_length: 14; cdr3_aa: CASSDLASYNEQFF; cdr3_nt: TGTGCCAGCAGTGACCTAGCATCCTACAATGAGCAGTTCTTC
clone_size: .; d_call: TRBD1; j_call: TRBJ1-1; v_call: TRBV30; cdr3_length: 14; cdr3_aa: CAWSAGQGRLEAFF; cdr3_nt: TGTGCCTGGAGTGCGGGACAGGGCCGTTTGGAAGCTTTCTTT
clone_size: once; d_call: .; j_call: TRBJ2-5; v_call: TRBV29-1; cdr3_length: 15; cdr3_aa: CSAGALPGSQETQYF; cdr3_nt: TGCAGCGCTGGAGCCCTTCCCGGGAGCCAAGAGACCCAGTACTTC
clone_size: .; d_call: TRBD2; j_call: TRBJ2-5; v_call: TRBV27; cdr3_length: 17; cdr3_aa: CASSSQRGTVRQETQYF; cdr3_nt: TGTGCCAGCAGTTCCCAGCGGGGTACAGTAAGGCAAGAGACCCAGTACTTC
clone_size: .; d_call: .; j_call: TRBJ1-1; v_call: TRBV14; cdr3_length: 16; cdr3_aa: CASSLRVYLPNTEAFF; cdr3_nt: TGTGCCAGCAGCCTTCGGGTTTACCTCCCGAACACTGAAGCTTTCTTT
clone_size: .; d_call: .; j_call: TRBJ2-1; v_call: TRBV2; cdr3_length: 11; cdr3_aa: CASTGGSEQFF; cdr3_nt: TGTGCCAGCACGGGCGGCAGTGAGCAGTTCTTC
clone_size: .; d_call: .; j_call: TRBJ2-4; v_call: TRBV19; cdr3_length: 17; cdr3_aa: CASSIGSQGLAKNIQYF; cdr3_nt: TGTGCCAGTAGTATAGGATCGCAGGGGTTAGCCAAAAACATTCAGTACTTC